This entry describes one TCR beta chain. Its target is not known. This specimen belongs to a study of blood T cells in healthy people across ages. General study points: Older age went with lower TCR beta diversity per million T cells, in a roughly linear way.

The CDR3 consists of 14 residues. CDR1 is MNHNY and CDR2 is SVGAGI in the germline V gene (reference sequence). V shed 2 bases and J shed 3 bases, with 10 bases lying between them. A sample-barcoded 5' primer and a J-beta primer mix were used in a second PCR of roughly 7 to 12 cycles. All cDNA molecules were each tagged by a template-switch adaptor with 12 random nucleotides. TCRdb reprocessed the 5' RACE reads via MiXCR and lists one record per CDR3 protein. The data show over 1,300,000 distinct CDR3 sequences, 59% seen once. The chain links TRBV6-6 to TRBJ1-1; weak D call: TRBD1 (5 bases). The clonotype was recovered from a man between 18 and 29 years old in good health. What was sequenced was blood. In nucleotides, the CDR3 is TGTGCCAGCAGTTACGTGGGGGAGGACACTGAAGCTTTCTTT. This gives the protein CASSYVGEDTEAFF.